The present entry profiles one TCR beta chain with its context. Its antigen remains undetermined. The input lacks base qualities; no much larger clone sits a single base away. The library was generated by the immunoSEQ multiplex PCR assay. RNA was extracted from all samples and reverse transcribed into cDNA as template for TCR sequencing. First-strand cDNA was synthesized with SuperScript III using a 2:1 mix of oligo-dT and random hexamers. A synthetic immune receptor repertoire was used to gauge amplification bias, and whatever bias remained was removed computationally. Turning to the authors' computational methods: Raw reads were preprocessed to remove errors, and CDR3 was defined according to IMGT conventions as the region from the conserved cysteine to phenylalanine. Clonality was computed by normalizing Shannon entropy by log2 of the number of productive unique TCRs and subtracting the result from 1. CD4 or CD8 identity of scalp clones was inferred by cross-referencing scalp TCRbeta sequences with sorted blood CD4 and CD8 repertoires. What TCRdb holds here is the immuneACCESS table cut down to in-frame rearrangements. Part of the clones is not present; checked against another copy, under half of the missing clones reflect an unresolved V gene, and the others are unexplained. From that table come the V and J calls and clone size; the DNA was used to work out D and trimming. The sample data list 180,000 or so clones, and approximately 59% of these were observed just once. More than 15% of the sample belongs to the ten largest clones.

This entry belongs to a study of CD8+ T cells in alopecia areata (dated by TCRdb to between 2017 and 2018). For context, the study as a whole: Treated patients were enrolled in an open-label pilot trial of oral tofacitinib at 5 to 10 mg twice daily for moderate-to-severe alopecia areata. Patients stayed on tofacitinib for 6 to 18 months and then had 6 months of follow-up off drug so that delayed response and recurrence could be assessed. Disease severity in treated patients was measured with the SALT score, which quantifies the percentage of affected scalp surface area. To study T cell clonal expansion in alopecia areata, the researchers applied high-throughput TCRbeta sequencing to both the C3H/HeJ mouse model and human patients. Human TCRbeta sequencing covered scalp tissue and sorted CD4+ and CD8+ peripheral blood T cells from patchy and totalis/universalis alopecia areata patients and healthy controls. Biopsies were taken from tofacitinib-treated patients at baseline and again at 4 and 24 weeks into treatment, and several of those patients also had a later scalp biopsy. Scalp clonality was compared across normal scalp (n=4), patchy alopecia areata scalp (n=8), and alopecia totalis/universalis scalp (n=8). RNA came from the PAXgene miRNA kit for fixed scalp, the miRNeasy kit for PBMCs, and the RNeasy kit for mouse skin. TCRbeta CDR3 regions were amplified by immunoSEQ multiplex PCR using 35 Vbeta forward and 13 Jbeta reverse primers. The investigation overall reported the following: Compared with mice, TCR sequences shared between patients were less clear, possibly partly because of HLA diversity across the patient population. Tofacitinib significantly decreased scalp clonality and the number of expanded CD8+ clones among the top 100 scalp clones. The treated cohort was small, with a single nonresponder, so links between baseline CD8+ expansion and response need larger studies. Unlike mouse skin, where gammadelta T cells dominate, normal human skin contains resident alphabeta T cells that get sequenced too, which complicates analysis of the scalp TCR repertoire. Compared with normal scalp, lesional scalp had higher clonality and more expanded CD8+ clones, particularly in alopecia totalis/universalis, a pattern that suggests antigenic drive. During tofacitinib treatment, many expanded lesional clones stuck around in both scalp and blood, and this persistence may partly explain why relapse happens after treatment is stopped.

Its CDR3 holds 12 amino acids, cysteine through phenylalanine. Left in the record is the CDR3 DNA by itself, 36 bases read in frame from the first base. Taken from the germline V gene, the CDR1 and CDR2 loops are ENHRY and SYGVKD. A distance of 5 bases separates the germline ends of V and J, which lose 3 bases and 5 bases respectively. The intended sense of this specimen's treatment or condition label: oral pan-JAK inhibitor, 5-10 mg twice daily. Lesional scalp punch biopsies and peripheral blood were collected from alopecia areata patients. PBMCs were separated by density centrifugation and stained for CD3, CD4 and CD8, after which CD4+ and CD8+ T cells were sorted on a FACSAria.

Material: CD4+ T cells sorted from blood, obtained between weeks 55 and 65, from a patient treated with tofacitinib. The chain uses TRBV10-3 and TRBJ1-5, with the D segment identity uncertain. This receptor was taken from a human donor with alopecia areata. Here is the DNA: TGTGCCATCAGTGACGGTTATCAGCCCCAGCATTTT. It specifies CAISDGYQPQHF.